Given below is one T cell receptor beta chain in context. Antigen specificity is unknown. Here immunoSEQ multiplex PCR was the method, and the copy in TCRdb shows in-frame clones only, minus some. The sample consists of approximately 200,000 clones, approximately 90% of them appearing once. CDR3 length: 15 residues. V was clipped by 8 bases and J by 7 bases; unmatched bases: 12. Germline V CDR1 and CDR2: LNHDA, SQIVND (reference sequence). Pooled together were second doses at about 4 or about 12 weeks. The data belong to a study of T cell responses to AZD1222 COVID-19 vaccine. Study-wide results and limits: The donor cohort was predominantly white British with a female majority, and clonal diversity may have been underestimated. Baseline antibody screening turned up just a handful of seropositive AZD1222 recipients.

The clonotype was recovered from an adult who received the AZD1222 COVID-19 vaccine. V and J are TRBV19 and TRBJ1-2; 11 bases line up with TRBD1. The starting material was peripheral blood, obtained 28 days after the second AZD1222 dose. CDR3 nucleotide sequence: TGTGCCAGTGAGCCCCGTGGACAGGGGGCGGGTGGCTACACCTTC. This codes for CASEPRGQGAGGYTF.